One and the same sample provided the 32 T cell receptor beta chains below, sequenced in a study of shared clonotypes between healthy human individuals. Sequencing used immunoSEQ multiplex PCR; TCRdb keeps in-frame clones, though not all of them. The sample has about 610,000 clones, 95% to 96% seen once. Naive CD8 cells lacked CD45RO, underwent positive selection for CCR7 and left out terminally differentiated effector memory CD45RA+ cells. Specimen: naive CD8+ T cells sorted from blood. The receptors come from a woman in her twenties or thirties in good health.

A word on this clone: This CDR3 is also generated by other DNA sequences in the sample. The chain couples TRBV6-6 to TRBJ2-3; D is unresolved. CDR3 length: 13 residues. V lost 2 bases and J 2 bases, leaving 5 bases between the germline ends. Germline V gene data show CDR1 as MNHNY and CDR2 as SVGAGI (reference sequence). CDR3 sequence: CASSYVSTDTQYF. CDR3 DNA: TGTGCCAGCAGTTACGTCTCCACAGATACGCAGTATTTT.

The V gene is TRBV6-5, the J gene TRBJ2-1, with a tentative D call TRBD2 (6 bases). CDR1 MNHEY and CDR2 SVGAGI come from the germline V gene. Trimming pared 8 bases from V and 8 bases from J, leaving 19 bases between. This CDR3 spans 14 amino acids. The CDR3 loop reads CASGHLTSTDEQFF. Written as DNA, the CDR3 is TGTGCCAGCGGACATCTGACTAGTACGGATGAGCAGTTCTTC.

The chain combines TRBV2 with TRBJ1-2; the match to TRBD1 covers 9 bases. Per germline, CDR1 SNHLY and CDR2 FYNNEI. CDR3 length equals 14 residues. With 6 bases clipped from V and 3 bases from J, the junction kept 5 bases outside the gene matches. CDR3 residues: CASRLQGADYGYTF. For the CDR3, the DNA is TGTGCCAGCAGACTACAGGGGGCTGACTATGGCTACACCTTC.

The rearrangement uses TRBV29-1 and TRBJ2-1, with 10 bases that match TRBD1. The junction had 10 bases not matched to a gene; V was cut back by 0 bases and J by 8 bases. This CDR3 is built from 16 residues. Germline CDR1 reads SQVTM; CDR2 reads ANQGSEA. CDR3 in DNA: TGCAGCGTTGAAGACCCTAGGGGACAGGGGATCTATGAGCAGTTCTTC. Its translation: CSVEDPRGQGIYEQFF.

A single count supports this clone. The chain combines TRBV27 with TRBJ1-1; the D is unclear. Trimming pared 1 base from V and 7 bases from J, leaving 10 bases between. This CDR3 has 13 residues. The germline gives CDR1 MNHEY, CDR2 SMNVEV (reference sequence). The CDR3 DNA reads TGTGCCAGCAGTTTATGGGAGAACGGTGAAGCTTTCTTT. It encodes CASSLWENGEAFF.

The CDR3 loop reads CASSSLGGSGNTIYF. As DNA, the CDR3 is TGTGCCAGCAGCTCCCTGGGAGGATCTGGAAACACCATATATTTT. The chain combines TRBV11-2 with TRBJ1-3, with D unclear. The germline V and J ends were trimmed by 4 bases and 1 base, with 11 bases remaining between them. Per germline, CDR1 SGHAT and CDR2 FQNNGV. CDR3 length equals 15 residues. The full variable domain, in which reference TRBV11-2 and TRBJ1-3 provide the parts outside the CDR3, is EAGVAQSPRYKIIEKRQSVAFWCNPISGHATLYWYQQILGQGPKLLIQFQNNGVVDDSQLPKDRFSAERLKGVDSTLKIQPAKLEDSAVYLCASSSLGGSGNTIYFGEGSWLTVV.

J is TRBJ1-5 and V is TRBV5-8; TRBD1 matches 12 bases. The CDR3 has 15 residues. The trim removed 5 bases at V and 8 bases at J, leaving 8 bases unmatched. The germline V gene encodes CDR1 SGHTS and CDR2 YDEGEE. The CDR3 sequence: CASRPGTGGLKPQHF. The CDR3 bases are TGTGCCAGCAGACCCGGGACAGGGGGCTTGAAGCCCCAGCATTTT.

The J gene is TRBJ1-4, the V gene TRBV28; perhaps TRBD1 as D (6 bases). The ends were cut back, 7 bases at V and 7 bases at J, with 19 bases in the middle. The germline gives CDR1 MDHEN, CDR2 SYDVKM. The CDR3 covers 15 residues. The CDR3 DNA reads TGTGCCAGCAACGGTGATCGGGGGCTGCGTGAAAAACTGTTTTTT. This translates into CASNGDRGLREKLFF.

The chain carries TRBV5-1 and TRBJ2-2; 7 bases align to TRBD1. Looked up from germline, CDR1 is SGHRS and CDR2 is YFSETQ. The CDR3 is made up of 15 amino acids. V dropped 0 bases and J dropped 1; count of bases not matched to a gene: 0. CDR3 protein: CASSLDRGNTGELFF. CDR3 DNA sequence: TGCGCCAGCAGCTTGGACAGGGGGAACACCGGGGAGCTGTTTTTT.

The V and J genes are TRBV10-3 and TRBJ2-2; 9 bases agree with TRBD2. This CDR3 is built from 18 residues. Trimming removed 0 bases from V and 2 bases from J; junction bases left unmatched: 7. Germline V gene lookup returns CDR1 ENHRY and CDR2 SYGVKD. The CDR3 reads CAISESGSGRGNTGELFF. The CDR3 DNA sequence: TGTGCCATCAGTGAGTCGGGTAGCGGGAGAGGAAACACCGGGGAGCTGTTTTTT.

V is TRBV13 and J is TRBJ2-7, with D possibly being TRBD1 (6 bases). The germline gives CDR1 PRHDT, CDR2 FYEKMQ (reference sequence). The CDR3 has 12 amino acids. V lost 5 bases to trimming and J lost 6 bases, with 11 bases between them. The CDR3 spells CASSQDRTEQYF. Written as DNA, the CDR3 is TGTGCCAGCAGCCAGGACAGAACCGAGCAGTACTTC.

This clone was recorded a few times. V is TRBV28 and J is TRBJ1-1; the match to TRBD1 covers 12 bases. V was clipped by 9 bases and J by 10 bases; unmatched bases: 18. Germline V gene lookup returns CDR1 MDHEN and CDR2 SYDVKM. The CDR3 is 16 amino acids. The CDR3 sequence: CASGPGTGGLLLGAFF. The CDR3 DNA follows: TGTGCCAGTGGGCCCGGGACAGGGGGCTTATTGTTGGGAGCTTTCTTT.

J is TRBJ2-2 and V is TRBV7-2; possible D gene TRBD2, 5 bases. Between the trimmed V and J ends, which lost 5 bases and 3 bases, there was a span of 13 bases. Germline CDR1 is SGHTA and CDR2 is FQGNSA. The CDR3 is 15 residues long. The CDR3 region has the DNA TGTGCCAGCAGCCAAGATGGCGGGTACACCGGGGAGCTGTTTTTT. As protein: CASSQDGGYTGELFF.

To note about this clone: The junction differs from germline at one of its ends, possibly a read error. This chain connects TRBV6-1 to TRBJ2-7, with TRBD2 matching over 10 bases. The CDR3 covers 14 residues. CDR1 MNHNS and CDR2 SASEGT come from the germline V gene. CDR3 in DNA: TGTGCCAGCAGTGAATCTAGGACTAGCGGCACTCGGGGCTTC. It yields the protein CASSESRTSGTRGF.

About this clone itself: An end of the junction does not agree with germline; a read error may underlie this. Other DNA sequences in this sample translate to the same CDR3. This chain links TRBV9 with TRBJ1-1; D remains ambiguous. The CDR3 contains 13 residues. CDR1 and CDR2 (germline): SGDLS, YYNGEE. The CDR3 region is CASSVGIAPEAFF. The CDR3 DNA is TGTGCCAGCAGCGTAGGGATCGCTCCAGAAGCTTTCTTC.

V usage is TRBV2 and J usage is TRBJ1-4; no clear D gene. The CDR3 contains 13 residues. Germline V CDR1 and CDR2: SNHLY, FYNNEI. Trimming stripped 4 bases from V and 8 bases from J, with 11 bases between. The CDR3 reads CASSAPGDEKLFF. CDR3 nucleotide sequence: TGTGCCAGCAGTGCTCCGGGAGACGAAAAACTGTTTTTT.

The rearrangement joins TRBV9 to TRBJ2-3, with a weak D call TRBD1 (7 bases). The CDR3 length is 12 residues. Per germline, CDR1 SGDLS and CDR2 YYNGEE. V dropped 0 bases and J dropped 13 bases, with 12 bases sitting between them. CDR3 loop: CASSVGSGGKYF. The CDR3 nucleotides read TGTGCCAGCAGCGTAGGTTCAGGGGGGAAGTATTTT.

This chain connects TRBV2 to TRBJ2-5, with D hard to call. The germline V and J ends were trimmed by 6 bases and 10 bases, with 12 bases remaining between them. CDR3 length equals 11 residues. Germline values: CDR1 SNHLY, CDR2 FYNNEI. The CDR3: CASSSGSRQYF. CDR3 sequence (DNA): TGTGCCAGCAGCTCTGGGTCGCGCCAGTACTTC.

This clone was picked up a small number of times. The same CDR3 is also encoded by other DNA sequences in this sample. Here the CDR3 DNA reads TGTGCCAGCAGCCCATCAGGGGGCAATGAGCAGTTCTTC. Translated, it gives CASSPSGGNEQFF. V gene TRBV27 combines with J gene TRBJ2-1; 7 positions agree with TRBD1. V shed 6 bases and J 6 bases; nucleotides not matched to a gene: 5. Germline CDR1 reads MNHEY; CDR2 reads SMNVEV (reference sequence). The CDR3 extends over 13 amino acids.

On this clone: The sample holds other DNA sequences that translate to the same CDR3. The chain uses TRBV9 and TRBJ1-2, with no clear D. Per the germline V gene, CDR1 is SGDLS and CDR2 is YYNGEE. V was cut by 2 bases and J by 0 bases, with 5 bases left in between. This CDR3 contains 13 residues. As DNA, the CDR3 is TGTGCCAGCAGCGTCGGATCTAACTATGGCTACACCTTC. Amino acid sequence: CASSVGSNYGYTF.

The CDR3 DNA reads as TGCGCCAGCAGCCAAGATAAGTATTTGAGCAGCGGGAGCTACAATGAGCAGTTCTTC. Translation gives CASSQDKYLSSGSYNEQFF. This chain uses TRBV4-1 with TRBJ2-1; 8 bases line up with TRBD2. Germline V gives CDR1 MGHRA, CDR2 YSYEKL. V lost 0 bases to trimming and J lost 3 bases; unmatched junction nucleotides: 13. The CDR3 is made up of 19 amino acids.

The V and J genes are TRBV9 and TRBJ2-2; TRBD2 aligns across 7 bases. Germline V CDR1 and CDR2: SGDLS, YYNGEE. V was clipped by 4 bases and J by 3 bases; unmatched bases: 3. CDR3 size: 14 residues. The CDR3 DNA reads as TGTGCCAGCAGCCCCGGGGGGTACACCGGGGAGCTGTTTTTT. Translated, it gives CASSPGGYTGELFF.

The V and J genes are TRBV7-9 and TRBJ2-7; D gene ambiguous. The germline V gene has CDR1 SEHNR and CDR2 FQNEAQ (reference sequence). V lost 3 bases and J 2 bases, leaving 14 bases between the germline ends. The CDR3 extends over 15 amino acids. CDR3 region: CASSFPVPSPYEQYF. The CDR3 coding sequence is TGTGCCAGCAGCTTCCCGGTCCCTTCCCCCTACGAGCAGTACTTC.

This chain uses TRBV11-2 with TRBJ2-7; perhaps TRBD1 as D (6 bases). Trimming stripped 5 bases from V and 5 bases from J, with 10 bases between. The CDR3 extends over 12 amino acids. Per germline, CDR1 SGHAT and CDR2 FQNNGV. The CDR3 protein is CASSHPGDEQYF. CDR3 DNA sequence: TGTGCCAGCAGCCACCCAGGGGACGAGCAGTACTTC. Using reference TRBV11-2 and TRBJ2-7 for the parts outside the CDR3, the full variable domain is EAGVAQSPRYKIIEKRQSVAFWCNPISGHATLYWYQQILGQGPKLLIQFQNNGVVDDSQLPKDRFSAERLKGVDSTLKIQPAKLEDSAVYLCASSHPGDEQYFGPGTRLTVT.

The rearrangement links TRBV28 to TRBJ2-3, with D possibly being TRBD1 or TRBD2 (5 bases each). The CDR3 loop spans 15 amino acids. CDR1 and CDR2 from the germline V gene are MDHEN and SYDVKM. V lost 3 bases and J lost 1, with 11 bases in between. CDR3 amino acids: CASSFERGRTDTQYF. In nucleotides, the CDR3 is TGTGCCAGCAGTTTCGAGAGGGGACGCACAGATACGCAGTATTTT.

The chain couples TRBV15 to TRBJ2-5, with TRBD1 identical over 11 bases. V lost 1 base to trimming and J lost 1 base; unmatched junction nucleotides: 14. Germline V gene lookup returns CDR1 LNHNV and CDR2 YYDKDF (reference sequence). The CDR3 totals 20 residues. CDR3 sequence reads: CATSRGPLWGQGDGQETQYF. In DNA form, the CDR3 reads TGTGCCACCAGCAGAGGCCCTCTGTGGGGACAGGGGGATGGCCAAGAGACCCAGTACTTC.

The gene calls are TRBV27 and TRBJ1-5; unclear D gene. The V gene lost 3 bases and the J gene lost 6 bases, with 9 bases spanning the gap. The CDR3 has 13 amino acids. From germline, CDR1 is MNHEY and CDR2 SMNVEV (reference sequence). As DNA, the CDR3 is TGTGCCAGCAGTTTCTGGACTGGTCAGCCCCAGCATTTT. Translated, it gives CASSFWTGQPQHF.

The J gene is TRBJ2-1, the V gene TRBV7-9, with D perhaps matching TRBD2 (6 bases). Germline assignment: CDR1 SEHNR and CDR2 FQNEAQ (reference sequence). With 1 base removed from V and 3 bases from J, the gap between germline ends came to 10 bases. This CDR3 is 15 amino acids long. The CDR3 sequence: CASSLVADGYNEQFF. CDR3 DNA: TGTGCCAGCAGCTTAGTAGCGGACGGCTACAATGAGCAGTTCTTC. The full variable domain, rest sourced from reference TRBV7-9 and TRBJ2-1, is DTGVSQNPRHKITKRGQNVTFRCDPISEHNRLYWYRQTLGQGPEFLTYFQNEAQLEKSRLLSDRFSAERPKGSFSTLEIQRTEQGDSAMYLCASSLVADGYNEQFFGPGTRLTVL.

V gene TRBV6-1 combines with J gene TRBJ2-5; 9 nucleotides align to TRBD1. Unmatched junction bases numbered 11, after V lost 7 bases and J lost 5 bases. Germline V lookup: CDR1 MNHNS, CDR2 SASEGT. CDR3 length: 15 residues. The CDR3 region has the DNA TGTGCCAGCACTAGGGGACAGGGTCTCGGGGAGACCCAGTACTTC. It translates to CASTRGQGLGETQYF.

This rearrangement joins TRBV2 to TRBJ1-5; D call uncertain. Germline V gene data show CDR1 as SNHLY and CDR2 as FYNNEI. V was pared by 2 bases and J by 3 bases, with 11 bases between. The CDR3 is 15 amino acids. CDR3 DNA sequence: TGTGCCAGCAGTGAATGGGAGATGGACAATCAGCCCCAGCATTTT. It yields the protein CASSEWEMDNQPQHF.

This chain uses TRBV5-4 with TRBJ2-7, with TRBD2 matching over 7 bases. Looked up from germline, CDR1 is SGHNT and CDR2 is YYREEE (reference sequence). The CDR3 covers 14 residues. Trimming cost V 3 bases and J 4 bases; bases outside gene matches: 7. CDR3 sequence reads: CASSSMGGIYEQYF. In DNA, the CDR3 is TGTGCCAGCAGCTCCATGGGGGGGATTTACGAGCAGTACTTC.

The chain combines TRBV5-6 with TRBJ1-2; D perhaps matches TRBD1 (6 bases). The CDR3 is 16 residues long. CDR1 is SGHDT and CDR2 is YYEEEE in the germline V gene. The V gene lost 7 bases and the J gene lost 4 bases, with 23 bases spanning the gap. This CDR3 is CASGFRRGLLGYGYTF. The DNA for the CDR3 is TGTGCCAGCGGGTTCCGTCGGGGGCTCTTGGGCTATGGCTACACCTTC.